This TCR beta chain was sequenced during a study of cytomegalovirus exposure and HLA in healthy donors. In nominal health when sampled, donors likely had unrecorded immune exposures nonetheless. The CDR3 has 14 amino acids. Losses at the gene ends were 6 bases for V and 4 bases for J; bases not matched to a gene: 6. The germline V gene encodes CDR1 SQVTM and CDR2 ANQGSEA. The primer mix had 60 Vbeta and 13 Jbeta primers. The assay was immunoSEQ multiplex PCR, and TCRdb's table has in-frame clones only and misses some. The sample shows some 45,000 clones, about 78% of them seen only once. The receptor was isolated from a woman between 25 and 40 years old in good health and CMV-seronegative. The V and J genes are TRBV29-1 and TRBJ2-3; 11 nucleotides match TRBD2. The sequencing input was PBMCs. The CDR3 loop reads CSVAVLAGADTQYF. CDR3 in DNA: TGCAGCGTGGCGGTACTAGCGGGAGCAGATACGCAGTATTTT.